The 13 T cell receptor beta chains listed next were all sequenced from one sample in a study of blood T cell repertoires in COVID-19. Profiled with immunoSEQ multiplex PCR; TCRdb holds only in-frame clones, not every one. The sample holds about 87,000 clones, about 79% seen once. The sequencing sample was made of peripheral blood. The origin of the receptors is a woman aged 45-59 years with acute or convalescent COVID-19.

This clone is a singleton in its sample. The V gene is TRBV6-6, the J gene TRBJ2-1; TRBD1 aligns across 9 bases. With V trimmed by 6 bases and J by 3 bases, 6 bases remained unmatched. Germline loops: CDR1 MNHNY, CDR2 SVGAGI (reference sequence). The CDR3 contains 15 residues. CDR3 DNA sequence: TGTGCCAGCAGCGGGGACAGGGTGGGCTACAATGAGCAGTTCTTC. Protein: CASSGDRVGYNEQFF.

The V and J genes are TRBV7-2 and TRBJ1-2; no clear D gene. Deletions cut 1 base from V and 8 bases from J, with 17 bases between. CDR3 length: 15 amino acids. From germline, CDR1 is SGHTA and CDR2 FQGNSA. The DNA of the CDR3 is TGTGCCAGCAGCTTAGAAGTCGGCGGCTGGTACGGCTACACCTTC. Protein sequence: CASSLEVGGWYGYTF.

The rearrangement joins TRBV27 to TRBJ2-7; D is unclear. The CDR3 contains 15 residues. V was trimmed by 3 bases and J by 0 bases, leaving 12 bases between them. Germline loops: CDR1 MNHEY, CDR2 SMNVEV (reference sequence). The CDR3 sequence is CASSFMADFSYEQYF. CDR3 DNA sequence: TGTGCCAGCAGTTTTATGGCTGACTTCTCCTACGAGCAGTACTTC.

This clone came up once. This sequence joins TRBV30 and TRBJ1-5; D might be TRBD1 (5 bases). The CDR3 runs to 14 residues. V was cut by 0 bases and J by 3 bases, with 9 bases left in between. The germline V gene has CDR1 GTSNPN and CDR2 SVGIG (reference sequence). In nucleotides, the CDR3 is TGTGCCTGGAGTGTATCAGGGATCAATCAGCCCCAGCATTTT. It translates to CAWSVSGINQPQHF.

The chain employs TRBV6-2 or TRBV6-3 and TRBJ2-7; 10 positions agree with TRBD1. The CDR3 is 14 residues long. V shed 6 bases, J shed 4 bases, and the junction held 6 bases outside the gene matches. Germline loops: CDR1 MNHEY, CDR2 SVGEGT. The CDR3 loop is CASSPDRGRYEQYF. Here the CDR3 DNA reads TGTGCCAGCAGCCCCGACAGGGGGCGATACGAGCAGTACTTC.

The chain has TRBV28 and TRBJ2-7, with TRBD1 identical over 8 bases. CDR1 MDHEN and CDR2 SYDVKM come from the germline V gene. V gave up 6 bases and J gave up 7 bases; unmatched junction bases: 11. The CDR3 totals 14 residues. DNA for the CDR3: TGTGCCAGCAGCTTGGACAGGGTAGTGCGGGAGCAGTACTTC. It yields the protein CASSLDRVVREQYF.

CDR3 DNA sequence: TGTGCCAGCAGCCAGGGGGGCAGCGGGGGCCAAGAGACCCAGTACTTC. Its translation is CASSQGGSGGQETQYF. The chain employs TRBV4-2 and TRBJ2-5; TRBD2 matches at 8 bases. CDR3 size: 16 residues. After removal of 3 bases from V and 1 base from J, the junction contained 7 bases not matched to a gene. Germline values: CDR1 LGHNA, CDR2 YNFKEQ.

The gene calls are TRBV5-5 and TRBJ1-6; maybe TRBD1 (5 bases). This CDR3 is 15 amino acids long. Germline V CDR1 and CDR2: SGHKS, YYEKEE (reference sequence). Between the trimmed V and J ends, which lost 4 bases and 6 bases, there was a span of 14 bases. Here the CDR3 reads CASSGGDWGNSPLHF. The DNA for the CDR3 is TGTGCCAGCAGCGGCGGGGACTGGGGTAATTCACCCCTCCACTTT. Looking up the rest from reference TRBV5-5 and TRBJ1-6 gives the full variable domain: DAGVTQSPTHLIKTRGQQVTLRCSPISGHKSVSWYQQVLGQGPQFIFQYYEKEERGRGNFPDRFSARQFPNYSSELNVNALLLGDSALYLCASSGGDWGNSPLHFGNGTRLTVT.

With regard to this clone: A junction end diverges from the germline sequence, so it may reflect a read error. This chain connects TRBV5-5 to TRBJ1-2; 8 bases map to TRBD1. CDR1 is SGHKS and CDR2 is YYEKEE in the germline V gene (reference sequence). This CDR3 region has 13 residues. CDR3 sequence: CASSFQTGTGTAF. The CDR3 coding sequence is TGTGCCAGCAGCTTTCAAACCGGGACAGGTACGGCCTTC.

V gene TRBV11-3 combines with J gene TRBJ2-1; D perhaps matches TRBD1 (5 bases). Germline CDR1 and CDR2: SGHNT and YENEEA. This CDR3 has 14 amino acids. The V end lost 0 bases, the J end lost 8 bases, and 11 bases lay between the germline ends. CDR3 sequence (DNA): TGTGCCAGCAGCTTAGACAGGGTGAGCTATGAGCAGTTCTTC. This codes for CASSLDRVSYEQFF.

The chain joins TRBV20-1 to TRBJ2-7; 8 positions match TRBD1. V lost 6 bases, J lost 7 bases, and 2 bases stayed unmatched. The length of the CDR3 is 10 residues. CDR1 and CDR2 (germline): DFQATT, SNEGSKA (reference sequence). The CDR3 region has the DNA TGCAGTGCCCGGGACAGGGAGCAGTACTTC. Amino acid sequence: CSARDREQYF.

The V and J genes are TRBV5-5 and TRBJ2-7, with D possibly matching TRBD2 (7 bases). V was cut by 4 bases and J by 0 bases, with 11 bases left in between. The CDR3 contains 14 residues. From germline, CDR1 is SGHKS and CDR2 YYEKEE (reference sequence). For the CDR3, the DNA is TGTGCCAGCAGCCGAGGGGGGGACTCCTACGAGCAGTACTTC. Translated, it gives CASSRGGDSYEQYF. Supplemented by reference TRBV5-5 and TRBJ2-7, the full variable domain reads DAGVTQSPTHLIKTRGQQVTLRCSPISGHKSVSWYQQVLGQGPQFIFQYYEKEERGRGNFPDRFSARQFPNYSSELNVNALLLGDSALYLCASSRGGDSYEQYFGPGTRLTVT.

V and J are TRBV5-4 and TRBJ2-7; TRBD2 might be the D (5 bases). The CDR3 is 14 amino acids. Germline V gene data show CDR1 as SGHNT and CDR2 as YYREEE (reference sequence). The V end was cut by 2 bases, the J end by 0 bases, with 9 bases between. The CDR3 DNA is TGTGCCAGCAGCTTATCCGGGGTCTCCTACGAGCAGTACTTC. Translating it yields CASSLSGVSYEQYF. Based on the CDR3 plus reference TRBV5-4 and TRBJ2-7, the full variable domain is ETGVTQSPTHLIKTRGQQVTLRCSSQSGHNTVSWYQQALGQGPQFIFQYYREEENGRGNFPPRFSGLQFPNYSSELNVNALELDDSALYLCASSLSGVSYEQYFGPGTRLTVT.